Here is one TCR beta chain with its context. Its cognate antigen is unknown. This sample was included in a study of OX40 agonist ivuxolimab in advanced cancers. General study points: Relative to CD4+, CD8+ T cells held more expanded clones on average. At doses 0.1 to 3.0 mg/kg, CD4+ and CD8+ clones expanded.

Only in-frame clones appear in the TCRdb table, and some are missing; sequencing was by immunoSEQ multiplex PCR. Among 10,000 to 15,000 clones listed, approximately 87% were seen once. V dropped 1 base and J dropped 1 base, with 7 bases sitting between them. Looked up from germline, CDR1 is MNHNY and CDR2 is SVGAGI (reference sequence). The CDR3 runs 14 residues. The clonotype originates from an adult with an advanced solid tumor such as melanoma, head and neck, liver or kidney cancer. Sequenced here: CD4+ or CD8+ T cells sorted from blood, sampled in a trial of the OX40 agonist ivuxolimab. V and J are TRBV6-6 and TRBJ1-1; the D gene is possibly TRBD1 (5 bases). The CDR3 DNA reads as TGTGCCAGCAGTTACTTGACAGCGAACACTGAAGCTTTCTTT. It specifies CASSYLTANTEAFF.